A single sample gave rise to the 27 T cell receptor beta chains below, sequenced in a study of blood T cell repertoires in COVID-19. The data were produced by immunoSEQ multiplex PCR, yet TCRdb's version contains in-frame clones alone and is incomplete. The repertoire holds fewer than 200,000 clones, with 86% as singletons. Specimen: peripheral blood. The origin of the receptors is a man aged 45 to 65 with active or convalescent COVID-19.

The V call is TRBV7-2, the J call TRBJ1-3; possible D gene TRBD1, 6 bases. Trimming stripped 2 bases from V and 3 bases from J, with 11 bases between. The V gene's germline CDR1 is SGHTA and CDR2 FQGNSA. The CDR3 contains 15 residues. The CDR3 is CASSLLGAGGNTIYF. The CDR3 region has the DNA TGTGCCAGCAGCTTATTGGGGGCCGGTGGAAACACCATATATTTT.

CDR3 DNA sequence: TGCGCCAGCAGCCAAACAGGGGCAGAGACCCAGTACTTC. It is translated as CASSQTGAETQYF. The chain recombines TRBV4-3 with TRBJ2-5; 7 nucleotides match TRBD1. V was clipped by 2 bases and J by 4 bases; unmatched bases: 1. Per germline, CDR1 LGHNA and CDR2 YSLEER. This CDR3 has 13 residues.

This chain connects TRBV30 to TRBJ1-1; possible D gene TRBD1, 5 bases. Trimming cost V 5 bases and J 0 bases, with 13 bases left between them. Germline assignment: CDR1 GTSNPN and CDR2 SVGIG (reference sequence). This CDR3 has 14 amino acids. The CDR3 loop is CAWGGASMNTEAFF. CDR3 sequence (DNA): TGTGCCTGGGGAGGGGCGTCGATGAACACTGAAGCTTTCTTT. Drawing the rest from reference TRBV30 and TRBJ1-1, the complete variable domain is SQTIHQWPATLVQPVGSPLSLECTVEGTSNPNLYWYRQAAGRGLQLLFYSVGIGQISSEVPQNLSASRPQDRQFILSSKKLLLSDSGFYLCAWGGASMNTEAFFGQGTRLTVV.

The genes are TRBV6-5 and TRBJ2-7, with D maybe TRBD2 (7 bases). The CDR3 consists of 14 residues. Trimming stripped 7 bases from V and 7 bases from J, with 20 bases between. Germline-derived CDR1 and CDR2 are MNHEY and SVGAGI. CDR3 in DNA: TGTGCCAGCAATCCCTGGGGGGGCCGGGGGGAGCAGTACTTC. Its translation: CASNPWGGRGEQYF.

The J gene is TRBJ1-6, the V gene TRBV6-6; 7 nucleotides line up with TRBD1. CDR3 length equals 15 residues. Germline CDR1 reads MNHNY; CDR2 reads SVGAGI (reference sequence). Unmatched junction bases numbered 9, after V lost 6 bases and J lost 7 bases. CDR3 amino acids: CASRGMTGTNSPLHF. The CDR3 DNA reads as TGTGCCAGCAGGGGAATGACAGGGACCAATTCACCCCTCCACTTT.

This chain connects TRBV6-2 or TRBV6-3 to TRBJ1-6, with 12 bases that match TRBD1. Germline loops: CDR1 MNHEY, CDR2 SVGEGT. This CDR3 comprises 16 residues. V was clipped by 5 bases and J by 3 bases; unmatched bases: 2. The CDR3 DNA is TGTGCCAGCAGTGGGGACAGGGGGCTCTATAATTCACCCCTCCACTTT. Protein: CASSGDRGLYNSPLHF.

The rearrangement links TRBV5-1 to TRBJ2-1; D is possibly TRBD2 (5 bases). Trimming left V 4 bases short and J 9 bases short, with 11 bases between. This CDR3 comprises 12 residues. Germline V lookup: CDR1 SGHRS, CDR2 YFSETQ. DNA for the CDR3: TGCGCCAGCAGCGTCAGCCGGGGTGAGCAGTTCTTC. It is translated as CASSVSRGEQFF.

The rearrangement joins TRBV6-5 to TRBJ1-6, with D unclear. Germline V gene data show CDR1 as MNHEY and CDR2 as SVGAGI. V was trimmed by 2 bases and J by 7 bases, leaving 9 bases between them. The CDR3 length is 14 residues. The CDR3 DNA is TGTGCCAGCAGTTACAGTAATCGGAATTCACCCCTCCACTTT. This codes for CASSYSNRNSPLHF.

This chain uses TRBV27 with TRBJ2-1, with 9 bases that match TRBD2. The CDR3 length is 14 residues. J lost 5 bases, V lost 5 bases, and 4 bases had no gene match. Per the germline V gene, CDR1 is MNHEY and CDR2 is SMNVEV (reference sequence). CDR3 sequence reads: CASSLLAGNNEQFF. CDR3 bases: TGTGCCAGCAGTCTCCTAGCGGGGAACAATGAGCAGTTCTTC.

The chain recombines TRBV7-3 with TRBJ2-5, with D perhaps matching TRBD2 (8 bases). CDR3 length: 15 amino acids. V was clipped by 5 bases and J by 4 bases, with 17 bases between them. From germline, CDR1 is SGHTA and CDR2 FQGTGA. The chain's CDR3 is CASSRDSGRGETQYF. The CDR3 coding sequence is TGTGCCAGCAGCCGGGACAGCGGGAGAGGAGAGACCCAGTACTTC. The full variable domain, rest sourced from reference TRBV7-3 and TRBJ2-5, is GAGVSQTPSNKVTEKGKYVELRCDPISGHTALYWYRQSLGQGPEFLIYFQGTGAADDSGLPNDRFFAVRPEGSVSTLKIQRTERGDSAVYLCASSRDSGRGETQYFGPGTRLLVL.

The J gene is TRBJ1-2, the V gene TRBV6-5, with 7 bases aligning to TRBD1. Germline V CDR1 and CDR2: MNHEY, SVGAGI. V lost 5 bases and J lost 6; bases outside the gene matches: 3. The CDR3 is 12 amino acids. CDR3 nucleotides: TGTGCCAGCAGTCCTACAGGGGATGGCTACACCTTC. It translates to CASSPTGDGYTF.

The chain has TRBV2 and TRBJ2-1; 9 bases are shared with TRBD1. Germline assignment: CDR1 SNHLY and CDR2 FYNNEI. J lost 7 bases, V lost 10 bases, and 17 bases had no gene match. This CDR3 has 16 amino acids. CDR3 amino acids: CATTGGRGNGANEQFF. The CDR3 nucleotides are TGTGCCACCACAGGGGGCCGGGGTAACGGGGCGAATGAGCAGTTCTTC.

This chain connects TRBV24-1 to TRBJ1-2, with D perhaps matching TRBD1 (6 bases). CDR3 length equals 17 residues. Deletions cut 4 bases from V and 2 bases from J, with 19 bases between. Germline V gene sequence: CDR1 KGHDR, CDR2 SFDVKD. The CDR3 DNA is TGTGCCACCAGTGACCCCAAATCTCAGGACAGAAACTATGGCTACACCTTC. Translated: CATSDPKSQDRNYGYTF.

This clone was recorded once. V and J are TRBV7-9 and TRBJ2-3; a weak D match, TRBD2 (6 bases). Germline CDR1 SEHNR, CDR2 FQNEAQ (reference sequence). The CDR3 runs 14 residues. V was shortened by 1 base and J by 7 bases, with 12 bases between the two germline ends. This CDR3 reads CASSLGSSDNTQYF. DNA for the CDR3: TGTGCCAGCAGCTTAGGTTCTAGCGATAATACGCAGTATTTT.

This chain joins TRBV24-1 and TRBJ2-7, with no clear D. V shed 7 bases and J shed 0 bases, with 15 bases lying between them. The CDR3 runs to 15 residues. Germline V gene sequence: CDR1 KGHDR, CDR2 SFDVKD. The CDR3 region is CATSTAGPSSYEQYF. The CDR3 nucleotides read TGTGCCACCAGCACCGCTGGGCCAAGCTCCTACGAGCAGTACTTC.

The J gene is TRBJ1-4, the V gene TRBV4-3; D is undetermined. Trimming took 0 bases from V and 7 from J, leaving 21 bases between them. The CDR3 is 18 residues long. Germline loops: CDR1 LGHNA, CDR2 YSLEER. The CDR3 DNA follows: TGCGCCAGCAGCCAAGAAGGTCTTTCAGCGGATTGGAGTGAAAAACTGTTTTTT. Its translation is CASSQEGLSADWSEKLFF.

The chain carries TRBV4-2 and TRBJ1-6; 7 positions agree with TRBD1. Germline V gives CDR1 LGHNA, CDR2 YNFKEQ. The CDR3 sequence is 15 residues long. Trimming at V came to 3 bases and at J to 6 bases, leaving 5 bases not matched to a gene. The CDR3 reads CASSHPGQINSPLHF. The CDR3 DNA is TGTGCCAGCAGCCATCCGGGACAGATTAATTCACCCCTCCACTTT.

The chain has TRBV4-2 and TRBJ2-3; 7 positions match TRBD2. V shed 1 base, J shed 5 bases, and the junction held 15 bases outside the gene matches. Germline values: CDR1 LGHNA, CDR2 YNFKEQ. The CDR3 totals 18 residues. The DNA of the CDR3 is TGTGCCAGCAGCCAAGCGCCAGGATTGCGGGGGAGTCTAGATACGCAGTATTTT. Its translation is CASSQAPGLRGSLDTQYF.

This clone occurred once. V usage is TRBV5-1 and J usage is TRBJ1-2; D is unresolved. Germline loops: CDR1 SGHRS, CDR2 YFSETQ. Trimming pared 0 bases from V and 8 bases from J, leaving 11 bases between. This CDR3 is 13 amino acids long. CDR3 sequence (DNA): TGCGCCAGCAGCTTGGAATCCGTCTTGGGCTACACCTTC. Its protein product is CASSLESVLGYTF.

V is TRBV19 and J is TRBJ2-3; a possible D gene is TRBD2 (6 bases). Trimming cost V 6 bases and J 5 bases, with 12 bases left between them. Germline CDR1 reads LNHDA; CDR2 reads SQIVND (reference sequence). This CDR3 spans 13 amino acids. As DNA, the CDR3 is TGTGCCAGTAGACCGCGGGGTCTAGATACGCAGTATTTT. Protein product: CASRPRGLDTQYF.

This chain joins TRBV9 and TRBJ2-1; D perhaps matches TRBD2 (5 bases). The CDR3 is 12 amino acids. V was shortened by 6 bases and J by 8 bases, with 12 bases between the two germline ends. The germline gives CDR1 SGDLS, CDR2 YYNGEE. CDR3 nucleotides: TGTGCCAGCAACCGGGATTTGGATGAGCAGTTCTTC. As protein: CASNRDLDEQFF.

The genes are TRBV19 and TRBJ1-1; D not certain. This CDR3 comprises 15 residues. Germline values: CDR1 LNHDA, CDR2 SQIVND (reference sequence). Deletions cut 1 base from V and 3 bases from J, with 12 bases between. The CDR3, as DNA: TGTGCCAGTAGTATAGTATCTGGCGGAGACACTGAAGCTTTCTTT. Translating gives CASSIVSGGDTEAFF.

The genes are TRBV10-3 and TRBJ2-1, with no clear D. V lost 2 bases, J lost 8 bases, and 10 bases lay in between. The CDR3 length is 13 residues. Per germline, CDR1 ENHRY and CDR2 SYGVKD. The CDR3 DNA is TGTGCCATCAGTGAGCGTAACGGGTATGAGCAGTTCTTC. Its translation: CAISERNGYEQFF.

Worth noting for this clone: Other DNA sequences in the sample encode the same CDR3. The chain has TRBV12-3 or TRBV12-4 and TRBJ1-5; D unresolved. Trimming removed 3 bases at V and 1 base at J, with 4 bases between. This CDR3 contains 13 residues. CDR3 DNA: TGTGCCAGCAGTTTTAGCAGCAATCAGCCCCAGCATTTT. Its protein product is CASSFSSNQPQHF.

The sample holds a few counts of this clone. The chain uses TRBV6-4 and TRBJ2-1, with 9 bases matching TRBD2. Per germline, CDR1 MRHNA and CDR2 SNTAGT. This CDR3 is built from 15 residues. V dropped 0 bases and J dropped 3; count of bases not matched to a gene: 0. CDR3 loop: CASSDSSGSYNEQFF. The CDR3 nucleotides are TGTGCCAGCAGTGACTCTAGCGGGAGCTACAATGAGCAGTTCTTC.

CDR3 DNA: TGCAGCGTTGACCAGGGGACTAATGAAAAACTGTTTTTT. Translated: CSVDQGTNEKLFF. V is TRBV29-1 and J is TRBJ1-4; D perhaps matches TRBD1 (6 bases). Trimming cost V 3 bases and J 2 bases, with 7 bases left between them. The CDR3 length is 13 residues. Germline V gene data show CDR1 as SQVTM and CDR2 as ANQGSEA.

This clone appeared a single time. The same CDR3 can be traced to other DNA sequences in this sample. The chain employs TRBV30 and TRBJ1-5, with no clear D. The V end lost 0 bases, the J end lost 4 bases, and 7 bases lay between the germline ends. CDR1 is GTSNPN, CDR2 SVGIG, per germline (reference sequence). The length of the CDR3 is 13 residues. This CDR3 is CAWSVAGNQPQHF. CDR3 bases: TGTGCCTGGAGTGTAGCGGGGAATCAGCCCCAGCATTTT.